This T cell receptor (beta chain) was sequenced during a study of T cell responses to AZD1222 COVID-19 vaccine. Concerning this clone itself: The antigen remains undetermined.

Regarding the study as a whole: Spike was spanned by vaccine-associated CD4 TCRs, which were dominant at 160-218 and 743-854.

TCRdb keeps only in-frame clones here, not all; method: immunoSEQ multiplex PCR. This sample yields 130,000 or so clones, of which about 90% are seen a single time; 5% to 6.5% belongs to the top ten. The CDR3 loop spans 14 amino acids. After removal of 5 bases from V and 4 bases from J, the junction contained 6 bases not matched to a gene. CDR1 and CDR2 (germline): SGDLS, YYNGEE. J is TRBJ1-1 and V is TRBV9, with 9 bases that match TRBD1. Sequenced material: peripheral blood, taken on day 0 of AZD1222 vaccination. This TCR derives from an adult in good health. CDR3 residues: CASRIRQGGTEAFF. In DNA, the CDR3 is TGTGCCAGCAGAATAAGACAGGGGGGCACTGAAGCTTTCTTT.